The 14 T cell receptor beta chains below all came from one sample that was sequenced in a study of T-cell memory formation after mild COVID-19. TCRdb reanalysed the 5' RACE reads using MiXCR and keeps one entry per CDR3 protein. The table has 45,000 to 50,000 distinct CDR3 sequences, around 7.3% seen once. The sample consisted of PBMCs or a T cell subset sorted from them (not recorded which). The receptors come from a man aged 18 to 35 who had mild COVID-19 (a few samples of this study predate the infection). Cell type and time point are not known.

This clonotype was seen at least ten times. V gene TRBV28 combines with J gene TRBJ2-7; TRBD2 aligns across 11 bases. With 4 bases clipped from V and 4 bases from J, the junction kept 12 bases outside the gene matches. The CDR3 is made up of 17 amino acids. The germline V gene encodes CDR1 MDHEN and CDR2 SYDVKM. CDR3 sequence: CASSSETSGVQLYEQYV. DNA of the CDR3: TGTGCCAGCAGTTCCGAGACTAGCGGGGTCCAGTTGTACGAGCAGTACGTC.

This clonotype was seen ten or more times. This chain connects TRBV5-1 to TRBJ2-2; D remains unclear. V lost 0 bases and J 0 bases, leaving 6 bases between the germline ends. CDR3 length: 15 amino acids. Germline V gene sequence: CDR1 SGHRS, CDR2 YFSETQ. The CDR3 DNA reads TGCGCCAGCAGCTTGGGAATCGCGAACACCGGGGAGCTGTTTTTT. Protein: CASSLGIANTGELFF.

The chain is built from TRBV7-8 and TRBJ1-1; possible D gene TRBD1, 6 bases. Trimming took off 4 bases at V and 4 bases at J, with 10 bases between the two ends. The CDR3 covers 13 residues. CDR1 is SGHVS, CDR2 FQNEAQ, per germline. CDR3 in DNA: TGTGCCAGCAGCTGGACAGCTTCCACTGAAGCTTTCTTT. Translating gives CASSWTASTEAFF.

This clonotype was found many times. The chain combines TRBV6-5 with TRBJ2-7; D not resolved. The CDR3 length is 15 residues. Germline V CDR1 and CDR2: MNHEY, SVGAGI. V lost 0 bases to trimming and J lost 4 bases, with 13 bases between them. The CDR3 here is CASSYSLTGEYEQYF. Written as DNA, the CDR3 is TGTGCCAGCAGTTACTCACTGACTGGAGAGTACGAGCAGTACTTC.

The rearrangement links TRBV4-2 to TRBJ2-6; 7 bases are shared with TRBD1. From germline, CDR1 is LGHNA and CDR2 YNFKEQ. J was trimmed by 4 bases and V by 1 base; bases with no gene match: 7. CDR3 length equals 17 residues. In nucleotides, the CDR3 is TGTGCCAGCAGCCAAGTGGCAGGGGGTGACGGGGCCAACGTCCTGACTTTC. Translated, it gives CASSQVAGGDGANVLTF.

This clonotype has only a few counts. V usage is TRBV2 and J usage is TRBJ1-2; D may be TRBD1 (5 bases). Germline values: CDR1 SNHLY, CDR2 FYNNEI. Trimming took 7 bases from V and 8 from J, leaving 17 bases between them. The CDR3 contains 13 residues. The CDR3 coding sequence is TGTGCCAGCATATGGACGGCCAAGGGGGGCTACACCTTC. Amino acid sequence: CASIWTAKGGYTF.

The chain carries TRBV20-1 and TRBJ2-3, with D possibly called TRBD1 or TRBD2 (5 bases each). Trimming removed 3 bases at V and 2 bases at J, with 12 bases between. Germline CDR1 reads DFQATT; CDR2 reads SNEGSKA (reference sequence). The CDR3 is made up of 14 amino acids. CDR3: CSARGRGTTDTQYF. The CDR3 nucleotides are TGCAGTGCTAGGGGACGGGGCACCACAGATACGCAGTATTTT.

V usage is TRBV3-1 and J usage is TRBJ1-6; D might be TRBD1 (5 bases). Between the trimmed V and J ends, which lost 7 bases and 10 bases, there was a span of 14 bases. Germline CDR1 LGHDT, CDR2 YNNKEL (reference sequence). The CDR3 loop spans 13 amino acids. The CDR3 loop reads CASTITAGSPLHF. As DNA, the CDR3 is TGTGCCAGCACCATAACAGCAGGGTCACCCCTCCACTTT.

This clonotype occurred many times. This rearrangement joins TRBV20-1 to TRBJ2-3; TRBD1 matches at 7 bases. The CDR3 is 13 residues long. Trimming cost V 2 bases and J 4 bases; bases outside gene matches: 3. Germline assignment: CDR1 DFQATT and CDR2 SNEGSKA (reference sequence). The CDR3 DNA reads TGCAGTGCTAGAATAACAGGGGCAGATACGCAGTATTTT. This codes for CSARITGADTQYF.

This clonotype came up many times. This chain connects TRBV7-8 to TRBJ2-1; maybe TRBD1 (6 bases). CDR1 is SGHVS and CDR2 is FQNEAQ in the germline V gene. The length of the CDR3 is 16 residues. The V end was cut by 1 base, the J end by 8 bases, with 18 bases between. The CDR3 protein is CASSLGGRLFNHEQFF. The CDR3 DNA follows: TGTGCCAGCAGCTTAGGGGGGCGTCTATTTAACCATGAGCAGTTCTTC.

The chain combines TRBV6-2 or TRBV6-3 with TRBJ2-7; TRBD1 agrees at 9 bases. The germline V gene encodes CDR1 MNHEY and CDR2 SVGEGT. CDR3 length: 11 amino acids. CDR3 in amino acids: CAAGQGYEQYF. The DNA for the CDR3 is TGTGCGGCGGGACAGGGTTACGAGCAGTACTTC.

This clonotype was seen repeatedly, ten times or more. The CDR3 sequence: CASSRNTDTQYF. CDR3 coding DNA: TGTGCCAGCAGCCGGAATACAGATACGCAGTATTTT. This chain connects TRBV7-9 to TRBJ2-3; D is uncertain. The length of the CDR3 is 12 residues. V was shortened by 5 bases and J by 3 bases, with 6 bases between the two germline ends. Germline CDR1 SEHNR, CDR2 FQNEAQ (reference sequence).

This rearrangement joins TRBV28 to TRBJ1-5; 7 bases are shared with TRBD1. The CDR3 length is 17 residues. The germline CDR1 and CDR2 sequences are MDHEN and SYDVKM. V was clipped by 6 bases and J by 5 bases; unmatched bases: 16. DNA for the CDR3: TGTGCCAGCAGACCCCCGAGGGGGCGCCGTATCGATCAGCCCCAGCATTTT. Translation gives CASRPPRGRRIDQPQHF.

This clonotype was observed a few times. J is TRBJ2-7 and V is TRBV4-2; D is possibly TRBD2 (7 bases). Trimming shortened V by 0 bases and J by 3 bases, and 21 bases separated the two germline ends. The CDR3 is 18 residues long. Germline V gene lookup returns CDR1 LGHNA and CDR2 YNFKEQ. The chain's CDR3 is CASSQDLRTGGQYYEQYF. The DNA for the CDR3 is TGTGCCAGCAGCCAAGATCTTCGGACGGGGGGCCAGTACTACGAGCAGTACTTC.